One T cell receptor (beta chain) is described in this entry. Measured with immunoSEQ multiplex PCR; TCRdb has only the in-frame clones, and not every one. Of around 25,000 clones detected, 90% to 95% appear once; the ten largest clones hold 2.5% to 3%. The V and J ends lost 7 bases and 2 bases respectively, with 10 bases between them. This CDR3 is built from 13 residues. Looked up from germline, CDR1 is WNHNN and CDR2 is SYGVQD (reference sequence). This entry is derived from a study of T cells in localized non-small cell lung cancer. The material was peripheral blood, obtained before any cancer treatment. This receptor was taken from a woman aged 35 to 69 with stage I lung adenocarcinoma. V gene TRBV10-1 combines with J gene TRBJ2-3, with D maybe TRBD2 (6 bases). The CDR3 DNA reads TGCGCCAGCACGGGAGTCAACACAGATACGCAGTATTTT. As protein: CASTGVNTDTQYF.